This T cell receptor (beta chain) was sequenced in a study of T cells in pancreatic ductal adenocarcinoma. As concerns this clone: What it binds is not known.

Selected pancreatic ductal adenocarcinoma patients had undergone surgery without neoadjuvant therapy. The CDR3 contains 16 residues. Trimming removed 5 bases from V and 1 base from J, with 17 bases in between. Germline CDR1 is SGHTA and CDR2 is FQGNSA. Study outcomes and limitations: Compared with tumor, blood showed more total productive templates and around 8.1-fold more clonotypes. Tumor and blood clonality did not differ significantly, about 0.112 versus 0.072. The resected cohort was biased toward the minority with early-stage disease.

Repertoires were generated with immunoSEQ multiplex PCR, while TCRdb's copy carries only in-frame clones and drops some. This table has about 16,000 clones, around 90% appearing once. The gene calls are TRBV7-2 and TRBJ1-2, with a weak D call TRBD1 (6 bases). Input material: PBMCs. The receptor was isolated from a human donor with pancreatic ductal adenocarcinoma. In DNA form, the CDR3 reads TGTGCCAGCAGCAGTATCCGGGACATTATTAACTATGGCTACACCTTC. The encoded protein is CASSSIRDIINYGYTF.